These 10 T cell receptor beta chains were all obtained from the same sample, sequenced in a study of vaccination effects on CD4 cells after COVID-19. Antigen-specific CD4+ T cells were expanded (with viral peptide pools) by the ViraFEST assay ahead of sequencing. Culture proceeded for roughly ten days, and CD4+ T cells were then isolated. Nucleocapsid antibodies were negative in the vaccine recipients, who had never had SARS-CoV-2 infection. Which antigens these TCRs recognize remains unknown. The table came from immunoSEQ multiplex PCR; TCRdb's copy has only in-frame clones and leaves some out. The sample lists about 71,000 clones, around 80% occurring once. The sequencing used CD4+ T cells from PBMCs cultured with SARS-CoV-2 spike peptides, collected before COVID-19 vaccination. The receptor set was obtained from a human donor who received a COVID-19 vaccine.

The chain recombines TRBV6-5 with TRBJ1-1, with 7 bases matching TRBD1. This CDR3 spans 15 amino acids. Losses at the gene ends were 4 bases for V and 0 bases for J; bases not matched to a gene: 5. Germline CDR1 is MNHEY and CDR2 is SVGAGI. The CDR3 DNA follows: TGTGCCAGCAGTTCCCAGGGGGGGATGAACACTGAAGCTTTCTTT. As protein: CASSSQGGMNTEAFF.

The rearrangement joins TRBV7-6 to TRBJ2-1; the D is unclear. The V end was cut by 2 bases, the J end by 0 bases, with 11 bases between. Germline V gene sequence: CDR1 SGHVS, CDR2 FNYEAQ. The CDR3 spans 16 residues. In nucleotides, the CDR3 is TGTGCCAGCAGCTTACTTCCATTGAGCTCCTACAATGAGCAGTTCTTC. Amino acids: CASSLLPLSSYNEQFF.

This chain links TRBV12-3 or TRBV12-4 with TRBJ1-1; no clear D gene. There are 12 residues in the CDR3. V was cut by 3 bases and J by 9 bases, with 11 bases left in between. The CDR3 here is CASSFLVGKAFF. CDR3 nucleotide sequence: TGTGCCAGCAGTTTCCTCGTGGGGAAAGCTTTCTTT.

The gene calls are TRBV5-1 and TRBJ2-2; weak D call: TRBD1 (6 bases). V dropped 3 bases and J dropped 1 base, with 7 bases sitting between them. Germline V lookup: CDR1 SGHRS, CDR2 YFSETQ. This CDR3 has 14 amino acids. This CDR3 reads CASSSTGNTGELFF. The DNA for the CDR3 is TGCGCCAGCAGCTCGACAGGGAACACCGGGGAGCTGTTTTTT.

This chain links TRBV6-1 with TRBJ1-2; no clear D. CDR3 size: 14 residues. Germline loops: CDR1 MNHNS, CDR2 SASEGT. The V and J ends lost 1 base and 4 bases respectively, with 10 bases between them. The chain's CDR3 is CASSEGLLAYGYTF. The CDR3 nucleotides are TGTGCCAGCAGTGAAGGACTGCTTGCCTATGGCTACACCTTC.

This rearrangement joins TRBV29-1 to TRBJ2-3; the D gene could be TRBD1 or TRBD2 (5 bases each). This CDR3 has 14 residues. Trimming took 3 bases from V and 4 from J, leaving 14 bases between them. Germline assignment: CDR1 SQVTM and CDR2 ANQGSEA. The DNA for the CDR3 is TGCAGCGTTGACGGGGACCTCCCCCCAGATACGCAGTATTTT. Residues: CSVDGDLPPDTQYF.

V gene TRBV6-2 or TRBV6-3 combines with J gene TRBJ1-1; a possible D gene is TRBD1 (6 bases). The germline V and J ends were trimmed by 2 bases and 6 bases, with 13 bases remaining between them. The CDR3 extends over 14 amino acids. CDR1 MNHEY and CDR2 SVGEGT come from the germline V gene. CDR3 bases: TGTGCCAGCAGTTACGGACAGAGAATCCCTGAAGCTTTCTTT. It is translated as CASSYGQRIPEAFF.

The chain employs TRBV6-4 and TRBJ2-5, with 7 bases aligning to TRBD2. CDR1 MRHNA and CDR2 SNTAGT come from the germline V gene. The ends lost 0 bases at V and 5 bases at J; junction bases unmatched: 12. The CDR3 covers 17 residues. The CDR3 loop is CASSDSREGGGWETQYF. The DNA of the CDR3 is TGTGCCAGCAGTGACTCGAGGGAAGGCGGGGGATGGGAGACCCAGTACTTC.

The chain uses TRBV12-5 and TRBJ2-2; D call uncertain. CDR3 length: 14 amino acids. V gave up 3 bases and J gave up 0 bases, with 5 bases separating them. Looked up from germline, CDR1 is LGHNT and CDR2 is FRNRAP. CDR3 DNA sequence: TGTGCTAGTGGTTTAATCCCGAACACCGGGGAGCTGTTTTTT. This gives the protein CASGLIPNTGELFF.

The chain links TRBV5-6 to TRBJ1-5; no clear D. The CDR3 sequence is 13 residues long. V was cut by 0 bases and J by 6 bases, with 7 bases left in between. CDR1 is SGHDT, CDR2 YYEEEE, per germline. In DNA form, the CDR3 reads TGTGCCAGCAGCTTGGGAGTGGGTCAGCCCCAGCATTTT. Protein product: CASSLGVGQPQHF.